A single sample is the source of the 21 T cell receptor beta chains below, sequenced in a study of cytotoxic CD8 clonotypes in ibrutinib-treated CLL. The data were produced by immunoSEQ multiplex PCR, yet TCRdb's version contains in-frame clones alone and is incomplete. The top ten hold approximately 5.1% of the sample, which has 270,000 or so clones, around 77% seen once. The sample consisted of PBMCs, taken at disease progression, from a patient treated with ibrutinib. Receptors were obtained from a human donor with chronic lymphocytic leukemia.

This chain connects TRBV10-3 to TRBJ2-7; 7 bases map to TRBD1. J was trimmed by 3 bases and V by 4 bases; bases with no gene match: 6. Germline V lookup: CDR1 ENHRY, CDR2 SYGVKD. This CDR3 region has 14 residues. CDR3 nucleotides: TGTGCCATCAGTGTGGGACAGCAAAACTACGAGCAGTACTTC. Translated, it gives CAISVGQQNYEQYF.

The V call is TRBV19, the J call TRBJ2-1, with D perhaps matching TRBD2 (5 bases). V was trimmed by 0 bases and J by 7 bases, leaving 13 bases between them. This CDR3 is built from 15 residues. Per the germline V gene, CDR1 is LNHDA and CDR2 is SQIVND (reference sequence). The CDR3 DNA follows: TGTGCCAGTAGTATAGAACCCAGAGGGTGGAATGAGCAGTTCTTC. This sequence encodes CASSIEPRGWNEQFF.

The CDR3 reads CASSLEQGSEAFF. In DNA, the CDR3 is TGTGCCAGCAGCTTGGAGCAGGGGTCTGAAGCTTTCTTT. V is TRBV5-4 and J is TRBJ1-1, with a weak D call TRBD1 (6 bases). Trimming took 0 bases from V and 6 from J, leaving 9 bases between them. The CDR3 totals 13 residues. CDR1 SGHNT and CDR2 YYREEE come from the germline V gene (reference sequence).

The chain joins TRBV28 to TRBJ2-7; D is perhaps TRBD1 or TRBD2 (6 bases each). Germline V gene sequence: CDR1 MDHEN, CDR2 SYDVKM. V was shortened by 3 bases and J by 4 bases, with 10 bases between the two germline ends. CDR3 size: 13 residues. In nucleotides, the CDR3 is TGTGCCAGCAGTTTCGGGGGCCGTTACGAGCAGTACTTC. This translates into CASSFGGRYEQYF.

Only one count was recorded for this clone. This CDR3 is CASSLSWGAQTYEQYF. In DNA, the CDR3 is TGTGCCAGCAGTTTATCGTGGGGGGCTCAAACCTACGAGCAGTACTTC. The chain has TRBV27 and TRBJ2-7, with D perhaps being TRBD1 or TRBD2 (6 bases each). V was shortened by 0 bases and J by 2 bases, with 14 bases between the two germline ends. CDR1 is MNHEY and CDR2 is SMNVEV in the germline V gene (reference sequence). The CDR3 is made up of 16 amino acids.

J is TRBJ2-7 and V is TRBV19; D is undetermined. V dropped 5 bases and J dropped 3 bases, with 11 bases sitting between them. The CDR3 extends over 13 amino acids. Germline V CDR1 and CDR2: LNHDA, SQIVND (reference sequence). The CDR3 coding sequence is TGTGCCAGTAGTTCCGGGTACCACTACGAGCAGTACTTC. It specifies CASSSGYHYEQYF.

The J gene is TRBJ1-5, the V gene TRBV1; no DNA check was done on the table's D call, TRBD1. TRBV1 is reported as a pseudogene. This CDR3 is built from 18 residues. DNA of the CDR3: TGCACCAGCAGCCTCAAAGGACAGCAAAAAGATAGCAATCAGCCCCAGCATTTT. This translates into CTSSLKGQQKDSNQPQHF.

The CDR3 DNA reads as TGTGCCAGCTCGCGGACAGGCTCACCCCTCCACTTT. Protein product: CASSRTGSPLHF. The chain has TRBV18 and TRBJ1-6, with TRBD1 matching over 7 bases. Looked up from germline, CDR1 is KGHSH and CDR2 is LQKENI. The ends lost 6 bases at V and 10 bases at J; junction bases unmatched: 3. This CDR3 comprises 12 residues.

This clone was seen once. The V and J genes are TRBV7-9 and TRBJ1-1; weak D call: TRBD1 (5 bases). In germline, CDR1 is SEHNR, CDR2 FQNEAQ (reference sequence). Trimming left V 6 bases short and J 3 bases short, with 23 bases between. The CDR3 spans 17 residues. CDR3 in amino acids: CASRGWAGRIGDTEAFF. In DNA, the CDR3 is TGTGCCAGCAGGGGTTGGGCAGGGCGTATTGGGGACACTGAAGCTTTCTTT.

The V and J genes are TRBV7-2 and TRBJ2-5, with 11 bases lining up with TRBD2. V lost 1 base, J lost 5 bases, and 3 bases stayed unmatched. The CDR3 is 15 residues long. The germline CDR1 and CDR2 sequences are SGHTA and FQGNSA. The CDR3 DNA reads as TGTGCCAGCAGCTTAGTGCTAGCGGGAGGTGAGACCCAGTACTTC. Protein product: CASSLVLAGGETQYF.

V gene TRBV18 combines with J gene TRBJ2-3; 10 nucleotides match TRBD2. The germline CDR1 and CDR2 sequences are KGHSH and LQKENI. V shed 6 bases, J shed 2 bases, and the junction held 8 bases outside the gene matches. The CDR3 extends over 16 amino acids. The CDR3 sequence: CASSKTLAGVTDTQYF. The DNA for the CDR3 is TGTGCCAGCTCCAAAACTCTAGCGGGAGTCACAGATACGCAGTATTTT.

This chain uses TRBV2 with TRBJ2-1; possibly TRBD2 for D (6 bases). CDR1 SNHLY and CDR2 FYNNEI come from the germline V gene. The ends were cut back, 7 bases at V and 4 bases at J, with 17 bases in the middle. This CDR3 has 15 amino acids. CDR3 nucleotides: TGTGCCAGCACCCCCGGGGCTAGCGAATACAATGAGCAGTTCTTC. It specifies CASTPGASEYNEQFF.

The chain recombines TRBV4-3 with TRBJ2-7; the D gene is possibly TRBD1 (7 bases). CDR3 length: 15 residues. V was pared by 1 base and J by 4 bases, with 14 bases between. CDR1 is LGHNA, CDR2 YSLEER, per germline. The CDR3 nucleotides are TGCGCCAGCAGCCAAGGGGCAGGGGGGAGATACGAGCAGTACTTC. Protein: CASSQGAGGRYEQYF.

V usage is TRBV18 and J usage is TRBJ2-1; 11 bases match TRBD2. The CDR3 runs to 15 residues. With 6 bases clipped from V and 4 bases from J, the junction kept 5 bases outside the gene matches. Germline assignment: CDR1 KGHSH and CDR2 LQKENI. CDR3 residues: CASSLRLAGYNEQFF. CDR3 coding DNA: TGTGCCAGCTCGCTACGACTAGCGGGGTACAATGAGCAGTTCTTC.

The chain links TRBV29-1 to TRBJ1-1; D is unclear. The CDR3 totals 13 residues. The germline V gene has CDR1 SQVTM and CDR2 ANQGSEA. V was pared by 4 bases and J by 3 bases, with 12 bases between. The CDR3 nucleotides are TGCAGCGTTGCCACGACCTGGGACACTGAAGCTTTCTTT. The encoded protein is CSVATTWDTEAFF.

This clone appeared once. The rearrangement uses TRBV7-9 and TRBJ2-1, with a weak D call TRBD1 (5 bases). V lost 2 bases to trimming and J lost 5 bases, with 16 bases between them. This CDR3 has 16 residues. From germline, CDR1 is SEHNR and CDR2 FQNEAQ (reference sequence). The CDR3 nucleotides read TGTGCCAGCAGCTTATGGCAGGGTCCAAGGGACAATGAGCAGTTCTTC. Protein: CASSLWQGPRDNEQFF.

V and J are TRBV4-1 and TRBJ2-5; 7 nucleotides agree with TRBD1. With V trimmed by 4 bases and J by 5 bases, 10 bases remained unmatched. This CDR3 is 15 amino acids long. CDR1 is MGHRA, CDR2 YSYEKL, per germline. The CDR3 spells CASSRLTGLKETQYF. Here the CDR3 DNA reads TGCGCCAGCAGCCGTCTGACAGGGCTAAAGGAGACCCAGTACTTC.

The rearrangement links TRBV7-2 to TRBJ2-3; 8 bases align to TRBD2. The V and J ends lost 2 bases and 1 base, in that order; junction bases with no gene match: 8. This CDR3 is built from 17 residues. The germline gives CDR1 SGHTA, CDR2 FQGNSA. DNA for the CDR3: TGTGCCAGCAGCTTATTCCCGGGGCGGGGGGGCACAGATACGCAGTATTTT. Protein product: CASSLFPGRGGTDTQYF. The entire variable domain, with the rest obtained from reference TRBV7-2 and TRBJ2-3, is as follows: GAGVSQSPSNKVTEKGKDVELRCDPISGHTALYWYRQSLGQGLEFLIYFQGNSAPDKSGLPSDRFSAERTGGSVSTLTIQRTQQEDSAVYLCASSLFPGRGGTDTQYFGPGTRLTVL.

V and J are TRBV18 and TRBJ2-7, with 7 positions matching TRBD1. The CDR3 is made up of 15 amino acids. V was pared by 5 bases and J by 4 bases, with 11 bases of the junction left unmatched. Per the germline V gene, CDR1 is KGHSH and CDR2 is LQKENI. The CDR3 loop is CASSSDRDRGYEQYF. The DNA for the CDR3 is TGTGCCAGCTCATCGGACCGGGACAGAGGATACGAGCAGTACTTC.

CDR3 sequence: CATSRGLAPDTQYF. The CDR3 bases are TGTGCCACCAGCAGAGGATTGGCCCCAGATACGCAGTATTTT. The V call is TRBV15, the J call TRBJ2-3; no clear D gene. The germline V gene encodes CDR1 LNHNV and CDR2 YYDKDF (reference sequence). This CDR3 comprises 14 residues. The V end lost 1 base, the J end lost 4 bases, and 9 bases lay between the germline ends.

This chain connects TRBV7-9 to TRBJ2-3, with D possibly matching TRBD2 (5 bases). Germline values: CDR1 SEHNR, CDR2 FQNEAQ (reference sequence). This CDR3 is 16 amino acids long. Trimming left V 5 bases short and J 4 bases short, with 19 bases between. The CDR3 is CASSREKGSIADTQYF. DNA of the CDR3: TGTGCCAGCAGCCGAGAAAAAGGGAGTATAGCAGATACGCAGTATTTT.